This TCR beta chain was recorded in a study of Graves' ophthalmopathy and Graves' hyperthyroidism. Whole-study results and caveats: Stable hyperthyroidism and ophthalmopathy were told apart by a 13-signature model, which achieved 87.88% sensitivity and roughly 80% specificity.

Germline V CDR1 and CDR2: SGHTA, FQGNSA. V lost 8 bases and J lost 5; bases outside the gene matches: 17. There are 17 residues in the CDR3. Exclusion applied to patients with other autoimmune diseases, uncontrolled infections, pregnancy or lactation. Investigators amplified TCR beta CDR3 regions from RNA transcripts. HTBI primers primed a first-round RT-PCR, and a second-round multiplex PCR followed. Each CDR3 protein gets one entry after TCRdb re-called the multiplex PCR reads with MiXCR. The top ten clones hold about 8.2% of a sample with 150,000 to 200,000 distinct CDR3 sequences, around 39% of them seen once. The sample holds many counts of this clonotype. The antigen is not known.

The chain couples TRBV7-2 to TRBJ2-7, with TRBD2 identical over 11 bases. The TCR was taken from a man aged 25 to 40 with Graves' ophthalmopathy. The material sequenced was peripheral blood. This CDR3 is CASGHHLTSGKPHEQYF. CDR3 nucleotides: TGTGCCAGCGGCCACCACCTGACTAGCGGGAAACCCCACGAGCAGTACTTC.